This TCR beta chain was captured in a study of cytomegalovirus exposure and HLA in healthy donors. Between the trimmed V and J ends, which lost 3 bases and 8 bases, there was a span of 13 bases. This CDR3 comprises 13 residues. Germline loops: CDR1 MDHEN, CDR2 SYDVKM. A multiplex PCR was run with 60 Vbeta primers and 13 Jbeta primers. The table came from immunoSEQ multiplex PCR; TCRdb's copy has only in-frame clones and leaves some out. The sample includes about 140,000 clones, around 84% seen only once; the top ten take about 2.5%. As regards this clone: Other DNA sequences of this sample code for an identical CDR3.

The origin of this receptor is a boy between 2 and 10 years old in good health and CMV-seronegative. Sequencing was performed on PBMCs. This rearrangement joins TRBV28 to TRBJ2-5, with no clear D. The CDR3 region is CASSFPEIETQYF. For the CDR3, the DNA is TGTGCCAGCAGTTTTCCGGAGATCGAAACCCAGTACTTC.